This T cell receptor (beta chain) was sequenced for a study of early T cells in non-severe SARS-CoV-2 infection. Study-level background: Chains were not paired, and sequencing was done on bulk RNA from unsorted whole blood. Study-wide results and limits: Private and CD4 specificities were missed by VDJdb matching, skewed to anti-spike CD8.

Each cDNA molecule carried a unique molecular identifier. Each CDR3 protein gets one entry after TCRdb re-called the 5' RACE reads with MiXCR. The repertoire includes around 60,000 distinct CDR3 sequences, more than 9.5% of them detected once, and more than 7.5% sits in the top ten. Looked up from germline, CDR1 is SEHNR and CDR2 is FQNEAQ (reference sequence). The V end lost 1 base, the J end lost 0 bases, and 13 bases lay between the germline ends. The CDR3 is 16 amino acids. The table lists this clonotype with a few counts. What it recognizes is unknown. Sequenced: whole blood. V gene TRBV7-9 combines with J gene TRBJ2-7; D remains unclear. This clonotype was sampled from an adult who was a healthcare worker with PCR-confirmed SARS-CoV-2 infection or an uninfected control (not recorded which). The CDR3 DNA reads TGTGCCAGCAGCTTAGTCGGCGGTTTTAGCTCCTACGAGCAGTACTTC. It yields the protein CASSLVGGFSSYEQYF.